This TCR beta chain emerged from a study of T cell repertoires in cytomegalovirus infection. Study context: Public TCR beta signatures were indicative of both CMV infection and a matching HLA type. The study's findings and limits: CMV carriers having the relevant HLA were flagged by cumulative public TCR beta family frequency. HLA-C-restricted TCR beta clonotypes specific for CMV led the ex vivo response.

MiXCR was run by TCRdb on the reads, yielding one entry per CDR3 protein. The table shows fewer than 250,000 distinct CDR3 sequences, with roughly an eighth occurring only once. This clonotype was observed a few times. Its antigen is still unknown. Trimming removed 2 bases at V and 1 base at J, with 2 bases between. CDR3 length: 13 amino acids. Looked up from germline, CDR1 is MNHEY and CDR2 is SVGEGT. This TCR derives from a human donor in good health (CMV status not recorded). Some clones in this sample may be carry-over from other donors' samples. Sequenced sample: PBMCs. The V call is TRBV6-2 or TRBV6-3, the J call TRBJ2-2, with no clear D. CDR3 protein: CASSYKNTGELFF. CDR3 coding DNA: TGTGCCAGCAGTTACAAGAACACCGGGGAGCTGTTTTTT.